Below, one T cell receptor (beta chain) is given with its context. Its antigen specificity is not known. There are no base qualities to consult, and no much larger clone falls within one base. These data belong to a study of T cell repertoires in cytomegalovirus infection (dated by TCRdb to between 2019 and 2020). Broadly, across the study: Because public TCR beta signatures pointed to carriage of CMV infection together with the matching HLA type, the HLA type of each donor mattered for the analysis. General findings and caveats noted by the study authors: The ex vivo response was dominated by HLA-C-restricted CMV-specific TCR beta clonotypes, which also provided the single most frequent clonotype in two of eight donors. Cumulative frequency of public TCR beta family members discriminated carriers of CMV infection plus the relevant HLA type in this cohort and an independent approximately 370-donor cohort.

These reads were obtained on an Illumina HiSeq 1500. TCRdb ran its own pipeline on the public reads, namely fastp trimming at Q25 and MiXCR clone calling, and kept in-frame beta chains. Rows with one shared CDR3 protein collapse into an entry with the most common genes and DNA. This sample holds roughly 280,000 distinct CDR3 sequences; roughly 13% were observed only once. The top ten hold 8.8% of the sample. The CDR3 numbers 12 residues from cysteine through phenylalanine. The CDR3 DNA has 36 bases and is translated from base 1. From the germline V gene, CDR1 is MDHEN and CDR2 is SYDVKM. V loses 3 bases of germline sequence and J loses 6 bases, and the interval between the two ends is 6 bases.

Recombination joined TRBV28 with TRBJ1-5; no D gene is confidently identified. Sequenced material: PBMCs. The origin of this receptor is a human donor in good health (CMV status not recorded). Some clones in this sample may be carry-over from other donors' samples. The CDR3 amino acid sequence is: CASSFDGQPQHF. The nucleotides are TGTGCCAGCAGTTTTGATGGTCAGCCCCAGCATTTT.